These 2 T cell receptor beta chains share one sample of origin, sequenced in a study of cytomegalovirus exposure and HLA in healthy donors (dated by TCRdb to 2015 to 2018). The protocol used for the library was the immunoSEQ multiplex PCR assay. For the multiplex PCR, a mixture combining 60 forward primers for TCR Vbeta segments and 13 reverse primers for TCR Jbeta segments was used. TCRdb obtained this table from immuneACCESS and retained in-frame rearrangements with V and J assigned. These tables miss some clones; where compared with another copy, unresolved V genes account for less than half of the shortfall, and the remainder is unexplained. The sample table records about 150,000 clones; around 76% of these occur just once. The ten largest account for 1.5% to 1.8% of the sample. The sample consisted of PBMCs. These receptors were taken from a man aged 40-50 years in good health and CMV-seronegative.

V usage is TRBV28 and J usage is TRBJ2-5; 7 positions agree with TRBD2. The tail of the sequence fits TRBJ2-7 better, so the J call may be wrong. There are 15 residues in the CDR3. The germline V gene encodes CDR1 MDHEN and CDR2 SYDVKM. In DNA form, the CDR3 reads TGTGCCAGCAGCCCCAGCGGGGCTATCTCCTACGAGCAGTACTTC. Translating gives CASSPSGAISYEQYF.

The rearrangement links TRBV27 to TRBJ1-1; no clear D. V gave up 7 bases and J gave up 0 bases, with 18 bases separating them. CDR1 and CDR2 (germline): MNHEY, SMNVEV (reference sequence). The CDR3 runs to 16 residues. The DNA for the CDR3 is TGTGCCAGCACCCCCCGCCAGTCCCTTATGAACACTGAAGCTTTCTTT. As protein: CASTPRQSLMNTEAFF.